Listed below are T cell receptor beta chains from one sample, sequenced in a study of identifying expanded T cells in peripheral blood. Some clones are missing from TCRdb's copy, which holds only in-frame ones; the method was immunoSEQ multiplex PCR. This table holds about 86,000 clones, 70% to 90% found once. Sequenced material: blood. Receptors were obtained from a person between 18 and 69 years old in good health. The CDR3 runs from the conserved cysteine through the conserved F or W. The D gene is left open where the match is weak. Clone size is given for some rows only: seen once, a few or many times, or a class if the clone is expanded.

16 | TRBJ2-2 | TRBV5-4 | many | - | TGTGCCAGCAGCCGAGAGGGGATGGATTCAGGCGGGGAGCTGTTTTTT | CASSREGMDSGGELFF
10 | TRBJ1-1 | TRBV2 | - | - | TGTGCCAGTTCAGGGACTGAAGCTTTCTTT | CASSGTEAFF
14 | TRBJ1-2 | TRBV15 | - | TRBD1 | TGTGCCACCAGCACAAGGGACAGGTATTATGGCTACACCTTC | CATSTRDRYYGYTF
15 | TRBJ1-1 | TRBV27 | - | TRBD1 | TGTGCCAGCAGTTATATTGGGACAGGCAACACTGAAGCTTTCTTT | CASSYIGTGNTEAFF
13 | TRBJ2-7 | TRBV5-1 | - | TRBD1 | TGCGCCAGCAGCCTATTTACAGGGGTTGAGCAGTACTTC | CASSLFTGVEQYF
15 | TRBJ2-7 | TRBV19 | - | TRBD2 | TGTGCCAGTAGTATAGGGGCTAGCGGTAGTTACGAGCAGTACTTC | CASSIGASGSYEQYF
17 | TRBJ2-3 | TRBV7-3 | - | - | TGTGCCAGCAGCTTAACCCCCCCGAGACTTGGCACAGATACGCAGTATTTT | CASSLTPPRLGTDTQYF
15 | TRBJ1-1 | TRBV30 | - | - | TGTGCCTGGAGTGTGCCTCAGGCAGTGAACACTGAAGCTTTCTTT | CAWSVPQAVNTEAFF
12 | TRBJ1-3 | TRBV9 | - | - | TGTGCCAGCAGCGACGGCCGGGACAACGTTTATTTT | CASSDGRDNVYF
13 | TRBJ1-3 | TRBV19 | once | TRBD1 | TGTGCCAGTAGTAGACAGGGGGGAAACACCATATATTTT | CASSRQGGNTIYF
9 | TRBJ1-2 | TRBV2 | once | - | TGTGCCAGCAGTTATGGCTACACCTTC | CASSYGYTF
15 | TRBJ2-2 | TRBV5-6 | few | TRBD2 | TGTGCCAGCAGCTTTGGACTAGCGGGGACCGGGGAGCTGTTTTTT | CASSFGLAGTGELFF
15 | TRBJ1-6 | TRBV9 | once | - | TGTGCCAGCAGCGTAGGGCCCAGGGATCGGTCACCCCTCCACTTT | CASSVGPRDRSPLHF
12 | TRBJ1-1 | TRBV29-1 | - | - | TGCAGCGCTGAAACGGCGAGGACTGAAGCTTTCTTT | CSAETARTEAFF
15 | TRBJ2-1 | TRBV18 | once | TRBD1 | TGTGCCAGCTCACCACTAGGACAGGGGGACAATGAGCAGTTCTTC | CASSPLGQGDNEQFF
15 | TRBJ1-4 | TRBV7-6 | - | TRBD1 | TGTGCCAGCAGCCCGTGGACAGGGCGAAATGAAAAACTGTTTTTT | CASSPWTGRNEKLFF
15 | TRBJ2-3 | TRBV18 | - | TRBD1 | TGTGCCAGCTCCCACAGGACAGGGGGCACAGATACGCAGTATTTT | CASSHRTGGTDTQYF
16 | TRBJ2-3 | TRBV6-6 | - | - | TGTGCCAGCAGGCGGGGACAGCCCCAACCCACAGATACGCAGTATTTT | CASRRGQPQPTDTQYF
13 | TRBJ1-5 | TRBV11-2 | - | - | TGTGCCAGCAGCTTAGGACAGAATCAGCCCCAGCATTTT | CASSLGQNQPQHF
13 | TRBJ1-1 | TRBV27 | - | - | TGTGCCAGCAGTTTTAAGGGTAACACTGAAGCTTTCTTT | CASSFKGNTEAFF
18 | TRBJ2-4 | TRBV5-1 | - | TRBD2 | TGCGCCAGCAGCGTTGGGCGGCTCGGGGGGTTAGCCAAAAACATTCAGTACTTC | CASSVGRLGGLAKNIQYF
19 | TRBJ2-3 | TRBV7-6 | - | TRBD2 | TGTGCCAGCAGCTTAGCAGGAGTTCGGGCTAGCGGGGTCACAGATACGCAGTATTTT | CASSLAGVRASGVTDTQYF